What follows is one T cell receptor (beta chain) and its context. The antigen remains undetermined. PCR involved 60 Vbeta and 13 Jbeta primers. As handled by the study authors: Roughly 11 million shared chains were among approximately 80 million unique TCR beta chains counted in a later analysis. Sequenced by immunoSEQ multiplex PCR; TCRdb stores in-frame clones only, minus some. D and trimming were read from the DNA, whereas the V and J calls and clone size are those reported in that table. Of about 160,000 clones in the sample, 81% are singletons; the top ten hold roughly an eighth. The data are from a study of cytomegalovirus exposure and HLA in healthy donors. Study-level points and caveats: Presence/absence comparisons presumed near-even sequencing depth among donors.

Deletions cut 2 bases from V and 2 bases from J, with 14 bases between. In germline, CDR1 is SGHRS, CDR2 YFSETQ. The CDR3 is 16 residues long. V usage is TRBV5-1 and J usage is TRBJ2-1; D might be TRBD1 (7 bases). The sample comprised PBMCs. This TCR derives from a woman in her forties or fifties in good health and CMV-seronegative. This CDR3 is CASSFGAGQTYNEQFF. The CDR3 coding sequence is TGCGCCAGCAGCTTTGGTGCGGGACAGACCTACAATGAGCAGTTCTTC.